This T cell receptor beta chain originates from a study of STAT3 mutations in large granular lymphocyte leukemia. Sequencing was performed with immunoSEQ multiplex PCR; in TCRdb, only in-frame clones are kept and a portion is missing. This table has approximately 3,000 clones, approximately 87% appearing once. V was pared by 3 bases and J by 3 bases, with 14 bases between. Germline loops: CDR1 MGHRA, CDR2 YSYEKL. The CDR3 covers 16 residues. In the case of this clone: Its specificity is unknown.

The study, taken as a whole, reports: Every T-cell large granular lymphocyte leukemia patient had at least one immunodominant TCR beta clonotype.

This TCR was recovered from a man aged 35-49 years with T-cell large granular lymphocyte leukemia. Some clones in this sample may be carry-over from other donors' samples. This sequence joins TRBV4-1 and TRBJ1-4, with D possibly matching TRBD1 (6 bases). Sequencing used peripheral blood mononuclear cells. The CDR3 sequence is CASSQAPGQPNEKLFF. For the CDR3, the DNA is TGCGCCAGCAGCCAGGCCCCGGGACAACCTAATGAAAAACTGTTTTTT.